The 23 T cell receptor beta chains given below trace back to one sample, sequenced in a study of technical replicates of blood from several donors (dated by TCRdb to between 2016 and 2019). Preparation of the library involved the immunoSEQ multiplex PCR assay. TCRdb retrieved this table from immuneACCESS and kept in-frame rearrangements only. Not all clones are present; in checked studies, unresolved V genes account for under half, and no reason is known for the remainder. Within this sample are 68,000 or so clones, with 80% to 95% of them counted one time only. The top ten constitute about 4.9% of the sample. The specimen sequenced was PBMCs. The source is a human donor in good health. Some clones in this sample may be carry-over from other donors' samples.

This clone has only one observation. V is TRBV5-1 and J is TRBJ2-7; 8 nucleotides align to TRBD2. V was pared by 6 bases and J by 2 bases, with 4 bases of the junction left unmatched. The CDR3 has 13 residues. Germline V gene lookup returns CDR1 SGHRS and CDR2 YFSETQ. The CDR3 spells CASKTSDTYEQYF. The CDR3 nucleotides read TGCGCCAGCAAGACTAGCGACACCTACGAGCAGTACTTC.

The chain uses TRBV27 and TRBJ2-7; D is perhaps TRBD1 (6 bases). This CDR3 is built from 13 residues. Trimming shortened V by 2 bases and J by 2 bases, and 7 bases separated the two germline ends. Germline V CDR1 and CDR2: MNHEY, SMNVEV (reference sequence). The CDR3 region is CASSLTGPYEQYF. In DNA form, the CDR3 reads TGTGCCAGCAGTTTAACAGGGCCCTACGAGCAGTACTTC.

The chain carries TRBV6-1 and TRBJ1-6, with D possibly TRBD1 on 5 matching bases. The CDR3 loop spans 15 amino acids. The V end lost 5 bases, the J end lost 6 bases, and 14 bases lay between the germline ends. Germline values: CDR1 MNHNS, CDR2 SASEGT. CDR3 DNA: TGTGCCAGCAGTCAAGGGGCAACCCTTAATTCACCCCTCCACTTT. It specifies CASSQGATLNSPLHF.

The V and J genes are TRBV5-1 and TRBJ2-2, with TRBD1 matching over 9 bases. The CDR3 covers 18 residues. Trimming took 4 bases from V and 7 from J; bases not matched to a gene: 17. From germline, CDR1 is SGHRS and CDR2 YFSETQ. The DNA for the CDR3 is TGCGCCAGCAGCAAAACAGGGGGCGCGTTGTCGGGTGGCGGGGAGCTGTTTTTT. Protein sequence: CASSKTGGALSGGGELFF.

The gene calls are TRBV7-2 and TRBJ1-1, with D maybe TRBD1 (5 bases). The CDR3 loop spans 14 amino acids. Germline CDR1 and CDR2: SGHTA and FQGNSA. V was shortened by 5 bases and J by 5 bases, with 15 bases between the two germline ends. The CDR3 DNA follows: TGTGCCAGCAGCCTACCGTGGGGGGGGACTGAAGCTTTCTTT. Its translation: CASSLPWGGTEAFF.

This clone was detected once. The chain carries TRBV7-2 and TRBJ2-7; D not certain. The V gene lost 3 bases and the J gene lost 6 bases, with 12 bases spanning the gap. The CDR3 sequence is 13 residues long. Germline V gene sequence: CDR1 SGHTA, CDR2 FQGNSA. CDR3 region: CASSLYLSPEQYF. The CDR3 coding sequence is TGTGCCAGCAGCTTGTATCTTAGCCCCGAGCAGTACTTC.

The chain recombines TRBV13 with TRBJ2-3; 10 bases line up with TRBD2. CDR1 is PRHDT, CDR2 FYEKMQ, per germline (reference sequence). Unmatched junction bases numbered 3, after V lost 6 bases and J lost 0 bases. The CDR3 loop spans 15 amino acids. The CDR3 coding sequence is TGTGCCAGCAGGTGGACTAGCGGTAGCACAGATACGCAGTATTTT. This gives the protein CASRWTSGSTDTQYF.

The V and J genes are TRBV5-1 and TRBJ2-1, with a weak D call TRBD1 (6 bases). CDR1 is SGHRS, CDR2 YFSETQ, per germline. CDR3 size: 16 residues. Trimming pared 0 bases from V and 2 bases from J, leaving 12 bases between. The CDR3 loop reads CASSLDGGQPYNEQFF. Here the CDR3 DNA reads TGCGCCAGCAGCTTGGATGGGGGCCAACCCTACAATGAGCAGTTCTTC.

The CDR3 here is CASSPLPGGPSYNEQFF. The CDR3 nucleotides are TGTGCCAGTAGTCCCTTACCGGGAGGGCCCTCCTACAATGAGCAGTTCTTC. The chain has TRBV19 and TRBJ2-1, with 8 bases that match TRBD2. Losses at the gene ends were 5 bases for V and 0 bases for J; bases not matched to a gene: 9. The CDR3 extends over 17 amino acids. The germline V gene encodes CDR1 LNHDA and CDR2 SQIVND (reference sequence).

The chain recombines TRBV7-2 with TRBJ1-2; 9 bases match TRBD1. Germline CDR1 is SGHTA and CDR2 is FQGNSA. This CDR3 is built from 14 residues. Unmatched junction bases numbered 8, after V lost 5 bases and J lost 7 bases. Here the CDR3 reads CASSITGGAGGYTF. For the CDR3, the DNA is TGTGCCAGCAGCATTACAGGGGGCGCAGGTGGCTACACCTTC. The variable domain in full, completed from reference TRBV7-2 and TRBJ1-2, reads GAGVSQSPSNKVTEKGKDVELRCDPISGHTALYWYRQSLGQGLEFLIYFQGNSAPDKSGLPSDRFSAERTGGSVSTLTIQRTQQEDSAVYLCASSITGGAGGYTFGSGTRLTVV.

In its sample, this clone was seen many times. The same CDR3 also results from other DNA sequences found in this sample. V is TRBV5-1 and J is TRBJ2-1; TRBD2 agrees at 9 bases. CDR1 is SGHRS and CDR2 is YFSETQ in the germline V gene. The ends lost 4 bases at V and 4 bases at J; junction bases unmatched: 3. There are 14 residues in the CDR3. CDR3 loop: CASSGSGGYNEQFF. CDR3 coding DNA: TGCGCCAGCAGCGGTAGCGGGGGTTACAATGAGCAGTTCTTC.

The CDR3 here is CASSSNGLTFDYNEQFF. DNA for the CDR3: TGTGCCAGCTCATCAAACGGACTTACCTTCGACTACAATGAGCAGTTCTTC. The J gene is TRBJ2-1, the V gene TRBV18; possibly TRBD2 for D (5 bases). The germline V gene has CDR1 KGHSH and CDR2 LQKENI. The CDR3 runs to 17 residues. The germline V and J ends were trimmed by 5 bases and 3 bases, with 20 bases remaining between them. Combining the CDR3 with reference TRBV18 and TRBJ2-1 gives the whole variable domain NAGVMQNPRHLVRRRGQEARLRCSPMKGHSHVYWYRQLPEEGLKFMVYLQKENIIDESGMPKERFSAEFPKEGPSILRIQQVVRGDSAAYFCASSSNGLTFDYNEQFFGPGTRLTVL.

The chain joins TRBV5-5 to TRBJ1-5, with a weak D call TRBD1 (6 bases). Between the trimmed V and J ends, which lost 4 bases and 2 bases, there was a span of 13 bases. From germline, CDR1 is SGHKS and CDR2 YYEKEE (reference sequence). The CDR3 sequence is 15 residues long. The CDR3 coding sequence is TGTGCCAGCAGCCCATACCCAGGGGGCAATCAGCCCCAGCATTTT. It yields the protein CASSPYPGGNQPQHF.

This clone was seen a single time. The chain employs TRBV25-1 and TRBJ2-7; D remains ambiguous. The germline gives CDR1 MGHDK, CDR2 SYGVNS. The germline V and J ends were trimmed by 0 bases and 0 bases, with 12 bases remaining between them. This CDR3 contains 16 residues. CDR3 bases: TGTGCCAGCAGTGAATATCCAGGCCCGAGCTCCTACGAGCAGTACTTC. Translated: CASSEYPGPSSYEQYF.

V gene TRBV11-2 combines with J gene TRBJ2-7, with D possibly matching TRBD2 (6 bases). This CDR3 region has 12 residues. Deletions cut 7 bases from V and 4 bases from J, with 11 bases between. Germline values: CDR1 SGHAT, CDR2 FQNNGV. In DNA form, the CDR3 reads TGTGCCAGCACCCAAGGGAGGTACGAGCAGTACTTC. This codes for CASTQGRYEQYF.

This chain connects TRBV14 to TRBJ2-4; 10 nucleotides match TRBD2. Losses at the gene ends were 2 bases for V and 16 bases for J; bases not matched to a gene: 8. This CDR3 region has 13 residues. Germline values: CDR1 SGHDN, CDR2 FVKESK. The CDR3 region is CASSQRLAGETYF. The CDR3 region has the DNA TGTGCCAGCAGCCAAAGGCTAGCGGGGGAAACTTACTTC.

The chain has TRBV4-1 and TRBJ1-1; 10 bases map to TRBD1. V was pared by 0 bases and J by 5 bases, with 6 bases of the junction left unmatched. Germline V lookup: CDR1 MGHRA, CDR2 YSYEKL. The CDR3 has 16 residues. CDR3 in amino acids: CASSQDPGQGGTEAFF. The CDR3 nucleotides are TGCGCCAGCAGCCAAGATCCCGGACAGGGGGGAACTGAAGCTTTCTTT.

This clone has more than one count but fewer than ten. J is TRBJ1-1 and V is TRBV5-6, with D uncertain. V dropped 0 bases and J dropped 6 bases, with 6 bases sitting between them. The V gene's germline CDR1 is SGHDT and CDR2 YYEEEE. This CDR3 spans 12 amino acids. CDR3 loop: CASSLGYSEAFF. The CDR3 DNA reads TGTGCCAGCAGCTTGGGCTACTCTGAAGCTTTCTTT.

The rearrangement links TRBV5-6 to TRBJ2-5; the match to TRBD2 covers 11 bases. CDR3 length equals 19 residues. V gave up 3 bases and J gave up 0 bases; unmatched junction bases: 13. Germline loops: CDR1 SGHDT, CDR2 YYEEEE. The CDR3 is CASSSTEEGLAVDQETQYF. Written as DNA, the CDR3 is TGTGCCAGCAGCTCGACAGAAGAGGGACTAGCGGTAGACCAAGAGACCCAGTACTTC.

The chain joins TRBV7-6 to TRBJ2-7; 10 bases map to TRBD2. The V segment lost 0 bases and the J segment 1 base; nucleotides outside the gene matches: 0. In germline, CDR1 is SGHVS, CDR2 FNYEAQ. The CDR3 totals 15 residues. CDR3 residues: CASSLATSGSYEQYF. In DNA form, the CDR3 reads TGTGCCAGCAGCTTAGCGACTAGCGGGTCCTACGAGCAGTACTTC.

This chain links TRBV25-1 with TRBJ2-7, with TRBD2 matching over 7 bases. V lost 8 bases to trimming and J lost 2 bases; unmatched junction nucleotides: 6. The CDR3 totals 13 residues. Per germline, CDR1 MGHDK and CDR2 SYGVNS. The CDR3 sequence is CASSGGFPYEQYF. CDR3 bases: TGTGCCAGCTCGGGGGGTTTCCCCTACGAGCAGTACTTC.

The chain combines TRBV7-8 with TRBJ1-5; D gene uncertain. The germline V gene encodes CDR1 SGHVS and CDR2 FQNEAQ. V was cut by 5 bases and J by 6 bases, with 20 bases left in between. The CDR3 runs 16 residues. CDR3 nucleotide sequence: TGTGCCAGCAGCCCTAGTCGGCAGTCGGCCCTTCAGCCCCAGCATTTT. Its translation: CASSPSRQSALQPQHF.

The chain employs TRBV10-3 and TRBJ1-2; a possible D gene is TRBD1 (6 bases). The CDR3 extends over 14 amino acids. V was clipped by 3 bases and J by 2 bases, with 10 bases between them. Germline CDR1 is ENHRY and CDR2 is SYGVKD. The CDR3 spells CAISESTGNYGYTF. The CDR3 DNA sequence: TGTGCCATCAGTGAATCGACAGGAAACTATGGCTACACCTTC.